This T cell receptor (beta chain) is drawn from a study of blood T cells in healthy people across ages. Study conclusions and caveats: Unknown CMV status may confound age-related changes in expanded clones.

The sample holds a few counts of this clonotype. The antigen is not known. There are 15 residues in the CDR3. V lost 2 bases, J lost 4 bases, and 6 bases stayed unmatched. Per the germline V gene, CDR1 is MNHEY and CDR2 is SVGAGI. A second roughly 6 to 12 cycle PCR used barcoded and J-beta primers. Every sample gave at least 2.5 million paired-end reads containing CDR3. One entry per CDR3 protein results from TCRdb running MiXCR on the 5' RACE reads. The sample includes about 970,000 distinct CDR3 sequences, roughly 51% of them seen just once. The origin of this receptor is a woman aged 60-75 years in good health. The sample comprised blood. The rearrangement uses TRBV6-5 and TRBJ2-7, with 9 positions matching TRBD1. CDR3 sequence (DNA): TGTGCCAGCAGTTACGATGGGACAGGGTTTTACGAGCAGTACTTC. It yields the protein CASSYDGTGFYEQYF.